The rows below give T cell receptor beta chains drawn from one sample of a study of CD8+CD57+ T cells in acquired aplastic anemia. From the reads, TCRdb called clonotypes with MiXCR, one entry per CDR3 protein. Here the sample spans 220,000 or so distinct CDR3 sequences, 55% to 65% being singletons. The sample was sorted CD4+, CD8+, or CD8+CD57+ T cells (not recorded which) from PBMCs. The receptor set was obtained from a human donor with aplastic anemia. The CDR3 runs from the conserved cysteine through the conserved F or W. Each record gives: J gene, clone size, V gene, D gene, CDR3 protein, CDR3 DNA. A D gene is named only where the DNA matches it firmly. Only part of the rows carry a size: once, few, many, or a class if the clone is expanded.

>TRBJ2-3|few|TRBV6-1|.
CASSTDTQYF
TGTGCCAGCAGCACAGATACGCAGTATTTT
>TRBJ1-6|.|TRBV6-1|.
CASSSTGDNSPLHF
TGTGCCAGCAGCAGCACAGGCGATAATTCACCCCTCCACTTT
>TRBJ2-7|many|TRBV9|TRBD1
CASSVGQGTLEQYF
TGTGCCAGCAGCGTAGGACAGGGAACGTTGGAGCAGTACTTC
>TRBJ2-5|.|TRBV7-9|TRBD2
CASNPGLAGQETQYF
TGTGCCAGCAACCCGGGACTAGCGGGACAAGAGACCCAGTACTTC
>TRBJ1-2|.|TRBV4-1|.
CASSPSRGTYGYTF
TGCGCCAGCAGCCCCTCACGAGGCACCTATGGCTACACCTTC
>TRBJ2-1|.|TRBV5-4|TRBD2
CASSRTSGGHNEQFF
TGTGCCAGCAGCCGGACTAGCGGGGGACACAATGAGCAGTTCTTC
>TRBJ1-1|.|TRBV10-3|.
CAISDVGTNTEAFF
TGTGCCATCAGTGACGTTGGGACGAACACTGAAGCTTTCTTT
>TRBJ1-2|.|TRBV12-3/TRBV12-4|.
CASSGSKHRRWDGYTF
TGTGCCAGCAGTGGCTCGAAACACCGGAGATGGGATGGCTACACCTTC
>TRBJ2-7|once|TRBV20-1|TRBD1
CSVTGGRNEQYF
TGCAGTGTGACAGGGGGCAGGAACGAGCAGTACTTC
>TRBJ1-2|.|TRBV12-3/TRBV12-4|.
CASTPLAGTEHGYTF
TGTGCCAGCACCCCACTAGCCGGGACGGAACATGGCTACACCTTC
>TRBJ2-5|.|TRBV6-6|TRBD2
CASSLGLAHSRETQYF
TGTGCCAGCAGTCTTGGACTAGCTCACTCGCGAGAGACCCAGTACTTC
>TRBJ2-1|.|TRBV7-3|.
CASSLSRDTNEQFF
TGTGCCAGCAGCCTAAGCCGGGATACCAATGAGCAGTTCTTC
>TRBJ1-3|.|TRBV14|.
CASSQDFRTLGNTIYF
TGTGCCAGCAGCCAGGATTTTCGGACACTCGGAAACACCATATATTTT
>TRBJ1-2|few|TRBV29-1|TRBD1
CSVAMRGPDYGYTF
TGCAGCGTTGCGATGAGGGGGCCTGACTATGGCTACACCTTC
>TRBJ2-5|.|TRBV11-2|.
CASSLRTGGPKETQYF
TGTGCCAGCAGCTTACGTACGGGGGGCCCCAAAGAGACCCAGTACTTC
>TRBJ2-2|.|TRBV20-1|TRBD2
CSARTSGGNTGELFF
TGCAGTGCTAGAACTAGCGGGGGGAACACCGGGGAGCTGTTTTTT
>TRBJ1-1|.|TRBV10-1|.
CASRTTLNTEAFF
TGCGCCAGCAGGACCACTTTGAACACTGAAGCTTTCTTT
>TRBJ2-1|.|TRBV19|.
CASSVTSNNEQFF
TGTGCCAGTAGTGTGACTAGTAACAATGAGCAGTTCTTC
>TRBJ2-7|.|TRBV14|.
CASSQGSGFEQYF
TGTGCCAGCAGCCAAGGTTCAGGGTTCGAGCAGTACTTC
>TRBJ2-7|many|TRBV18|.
CASSPEGMEAYEQYF
TGTGCCAGCTCACCAGAAGGGATGGAGGCCTACGAGCAGTACTTC
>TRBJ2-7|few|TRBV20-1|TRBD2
CSAPNKAGAPGEQYF
TGCAGTGCTCCGAATAAAGCGGGAGCTCCGGGCGAGCAGTACTTC
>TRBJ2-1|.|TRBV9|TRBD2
CASSTPSGTPKIYNEQFF
TGTGCCAGCAGCACGCCTAGCGGGACTCCGAAGATTTACAATGAGCAGTTCTTC
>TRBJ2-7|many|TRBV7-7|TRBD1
CASSLGQGSMDEQYF
TGTGCTAGCAGCTTGGGACAGGGTAGTATGGACGAGCAGTACTTC
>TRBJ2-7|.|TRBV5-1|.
CASGGPDANEQYF
TGCGCCAGCGGCGGACCGGACGCCAACGAGCAGTACTTC
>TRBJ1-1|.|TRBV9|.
CASSQFAGEEAFF
TGTGCCAGCAGCCAATTTGCCGGAGAAGAAGCTTTCTTT
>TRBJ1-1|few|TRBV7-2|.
CASSPTLAFF
TGTGCCAGCAGCCCCACCTTAGCTTTCTTT
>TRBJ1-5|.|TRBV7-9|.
CASSLGAGQPQHF
TGTGCCAGCAGCTTAGGGGCGGGTCAGCCCCAGCATTTT
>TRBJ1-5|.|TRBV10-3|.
CAISLGGFSNQPQHF
TGTGCCATCAGTTTGGGCGGTTTTTCTAATCAGCCCCAGCATTTT
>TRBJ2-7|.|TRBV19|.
CASSLASAGYEQYF
TGTGCCAGCAGTTTAGCGTCGGCGGGATACGAGCAGTACTTC
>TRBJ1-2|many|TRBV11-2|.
CASSTRYSDYYGYTF
TGTGCCAGCAGCACCAGGTACTCAGACTACTATGGCTACACCTTC
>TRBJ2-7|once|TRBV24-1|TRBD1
CATGRQGTYEQYF
TGTGCCACCGGACGACAGGGGACCTACGAGCAGTACTTC
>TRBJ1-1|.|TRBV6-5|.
CASSYRDPNTEAFF
TGTGCCAGCAGTTACCGAGACCCGAACACTGAAGCTTTCTTT
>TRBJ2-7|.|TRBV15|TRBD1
CATSSLDSGGLEQYF
TGTGCCACCAGCAGCTTGGATTCAGGGGGCCTTGAGCAGTACTTC
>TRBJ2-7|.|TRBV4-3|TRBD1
CASSQGVGQTYEQYF
TGCGCCAGCAGCCAAGGTGTGGGACAGACGTACGAGCAGTACTTC
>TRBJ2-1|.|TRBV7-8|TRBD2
CASSQRSSGINNEQFF
TGTGCCAGCAGCCAGCGTAGTAGCGGGATTAACAATGAGCAGTTCTTC
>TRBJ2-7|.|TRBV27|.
CASSWGQGGSYEQYF
TGTGCCAGCAGTTGGGGCCAGGGGGGTTCCTACGAGCAGTACTTC
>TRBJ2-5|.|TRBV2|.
CASSEKVTPQETQYF
TGTGCCAGCAGTGAAAAGGTGACCCCTCAAGAGACCCAGTACTTC
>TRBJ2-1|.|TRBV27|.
CASSLKGNEQFF
TGTGCCAGCAGTTTGAAGGGGAATGAGCAGTTCTTC
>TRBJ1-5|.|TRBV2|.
CASRRVGNQPQHF
TGTGCCAGCAGAAGGGTGGGCAATCAGCCCCAGCATTTT
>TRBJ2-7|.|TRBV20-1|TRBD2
CSAEGTSEGYEQYF
TGCAGTGCTGAAGGGACTAGCGAAGGCTACGAGCAGTACTTC
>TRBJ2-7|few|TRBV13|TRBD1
CASSLRQGSYEQYF
TGTGCCAGCAGCCTACGACAGGGGTCCTACGAGCAGTACTTC
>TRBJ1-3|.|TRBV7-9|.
CASSQASGNTIYF
TGTGCCAGCAGCCAAGCCTCTGGAAACACCATATATTTT
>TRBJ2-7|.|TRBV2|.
CASINLRDREQYF
TGTGCCAGCATCAATCTCCGGGACCGAGAGCAGTACTTC
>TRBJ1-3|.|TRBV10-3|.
CAISRTSSGNTIYF
TGTGCCATCAGCCGGACGTCTTCTGGAAACACCATATATTTT
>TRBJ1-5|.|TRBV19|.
CASSKGPYSNQPQHF
TGTGCCAGTAGTAAGGGACCGTATAGCAATCAGCCCCAGCATTTT
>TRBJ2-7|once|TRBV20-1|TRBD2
CSALAGPSYEQYF
TGCAGTGCCTTAGCGGGACCCTCCTACGAGCAGTACTTC
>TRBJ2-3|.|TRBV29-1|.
CSYSAGRRTDTQYF
TGCAGCTATTCGGCGGGACGACGGACAGATACGCAGTATTTT
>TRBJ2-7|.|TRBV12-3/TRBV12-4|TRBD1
CASTMEGQGAYEQYF
TGTGCCAGCACCATGGAGGGACAGGGCGCCTACGAGCAGTACTTC
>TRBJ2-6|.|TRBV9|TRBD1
CASSGDRVSSGANVLTF
TGTGCCAGCAGCGGAGACAGGGTGTCCTCTGGGGCCAACGTCCTGACTTTC
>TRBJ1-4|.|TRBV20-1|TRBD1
CSAGGQGREKLFF
TGCAGTGCTGGGGGACAGGGTAGAGAAAAACTGTTTTTT
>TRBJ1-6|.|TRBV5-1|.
CASSLSGTQYNSPLHF
TGCGCCAGCAGCTTGTCCGGGACACAATATAATTCACCCCTCCACTTT
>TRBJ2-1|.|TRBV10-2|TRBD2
CAVQGYQRGNNEQFF
TGCGCCGTACAGGGTTACCAGCGGGGGAACAATGAGCAGTTCTTC
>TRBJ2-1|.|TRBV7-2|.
CASSIGPNNEQFF
TGTGCCAGCAGTATTGGCCCAAACAATGAGCAGTTCTTC